The 16 T cell receptor beta chains below were found in one sample sequenced in a study of cytomegalovirus exposure and HLA in healthy donors. 13 Jbeta primers and 60 Vbeta primers were used for the PCR. Assay: immunoSEQ multiplex PCR; the TCRdb copy retains only in-frame clones and omits some. Found here are roughly 220,000 clones, roughly 80% of them singletons; the top ten hold 2.9%. The sample comprised PBMCs. These receptors all come from a man aged 25 to 45 in good health and CMV-seronegative.

This sequence joins TRBV6-1 and TRBJ2-7; D unclear. Trimming pared 2 bases from V and 3 bases from J, leaving 2 bases between. The length of the CDR3 is 11 residues. Germline assignment: CDR1 MNHNS and CDR2 SASEGT. This CDR3 reads CASSELYEQYF. For the CDR3, the DNA is TGTGCCAGCAGTGAACTCTACGAGCAGTACTTC.

V gene TRBV7-9 combines with J gene TRBJ1-2; 8 nucleotides agree with TRBD1. The CDR3 runs 13 residues. J gave up 3 bases and V 5 bases, and 2 bases lay outside the gene matches. Germline lookup yields CDR1 SEHNR and CDR2 FQNEAQ (reference sequence). In DNA form, the CDR3 reads TGTGCCAGCAGCCAGGACAGGGACTATGGCTACACCTTC. Its translation: CASSQDRDYGYTF. The entire variable domain, with the rest obtained from reference TRBV7-9 and TRBJ1-2, is as follows: DTGVSQNPRHKITKRGQNVTFRCDPISEHNRLYWYRQTLGQGPEFLTYFQNEAQLEKSRLLSDRFSAERPKGSFSTLEIQRTEQGDSAMYLCASSQDRDYGYTFGSGTRLTVV.

The rearrangement joins TRBV18 to TRBJ2-7, with D perhaps TRBD1 (5 bases). The germline gives CDR1 KGHSH, CDR2 LQKENI. This CDR3 is 12 amino acids long. Trimming removed 4 bases at V and 7 bases at J, with 11 bases between. In DNA, the CDR3 is TGTGCCAGCTCACAGACAGCTACGGAGCAGTACTTC. Protein product: CASSQTATEQYF.

The rearrangement uses TRBV27 and TRBJ2-7, with 9 positions matching TRBD2. Germline CDR1 MNHEY, CDR2 SMNVEV (reference sequence). CDR3 length: 13 amino acids. V dropped 6 bases and J dropped 4; count of bases not matched to a gene: 4. Written as DNA, the CDR3 is TGTGCCAGCAGCCTGGCGGGAGGGTACGAGCAGTACTTC. Protein: CASSLAGGYEQYF.

V is TRBV10-1 and J is TRBJ2-3; 7 bases line up with TRBD1. The CDR3 spans 15 residues. V lost 4 bases, J lost 2 bases, and 6 bases stayed unmatched. Per the germline V gene, CDR1 is WNHNN and CDR2 is SYGVQD (reference sequence). CDR3 protein: CASSVRTGDTDTQYF. CDR3 nucleotide sequence: TGCGCCAGCAGTGTCCGAACAGGGGACACAGATACGCAGTATTTT.

This chain uses TRBV10-3 with TRBJ1-6, with 9 bases aligning to TRBD1. From germline, CDR1 is ENHRY and CDR2 SYGVKD. The CDR3 has 16 amino acids. The trim removed 0 bases at V and 7 bases at J, leaving 4 bases unmatched. In DNA form, the CDR3 reads TGTGCCATCAGTGAGTCGGGGGGGACAGGGAATTCACCCCTCCACTTT. This encodes CAISESGGTGNSPLHF.

A single count supports this clone. V usage is TRBV28 and J usage is TRBJ2-1; D not certain. CDR3 length: 15 residues. The V end was cut by 4 bases, the J end by 7 bases, with 17 bases between. Per germline, CDR1 MDHEN and CDR2 SYDVKM. The CDR3 DNA reads as TGTGCCAGCAGTTCGTGGCAACCATCTTATAATGAGCAGTTCTTC. Encoded protein: CASSSWQPSYNEQFF.

The chain uses TRBV13 and TRBJ2-3; 9 bases match TRBD1. Looked up from germline, CDR1 is PRHDT and CDR2 is FYEKMQ (reference sequence). The CDR3 length is 15 residues. Trimming removed 5 bases from V and 2 bases from J; junction bases left unmatched: 5. The DNA of the CDR3 is TGTGCCAGCAGCCCCGGGACAGGGACCACAGATACGCAGTATTTT. Its translation is CASSPGTGTTDTQYF.

In the case of this clone: The sample carries other DNA sequences with the same CDR3. The chain joins TRBV5-1 to TRBJ2-1; D perhaps matches TRBD2 (5 bases). The CDR3 is 15 amino acids. V shed 2 bases and J shed 0 bases, with 9 bases lying between them. Germline CDR1 and CDR2: SGHRS and YFSETQ. The CDR3 coding sequence is TGCGCCAGCAGCTTACCGAGGGACTCCTACAATGAGCAGTTCTTC. It codes for CASSLPRDSYNEQFF.

The J gene is TRBJ2-5, the V gene TRBV4-2; 7 bases agree with TRBD2. V trimming: 6 bases; J trimming: 5 bases; junction bases outside the gene matches: 3. The CDR3 has 12 residues. CDR1 is LGHNA and CDR2 is YNFKEQ in the germline V gene. CDR3 sequence (DNA): TGTGCCAGCAGGGGGCGGGGGGAGACCCAGTACTTC. This sequence encodes CASRGRGETQYF.

The V and J genes are TRBV7-2 and TRBJ1-1; D call uncertain. The CDR3 contains 14 residues. Germline CDR1 and CDR2: SGHTA and FQGNSA. Trimming removed 8 bases from V and 1 base from J, with 14 bases in between. The CDR3 is CASQPHQRNTEAFF. The CDR3 DNA reads as TGTGCCAGCCAACCTCATCAGCGGAACACTGAAGCTTTCTTT.

The chain employs TRBV27 and TRBJ1-5; D is ambiguous. CDR1 is MNHEY, CDR2 SMNVEV, per germline (reference sequence). The V gene lost 2 bases and the J gene lost 2 bases, with 13 bases spanning the gap. This CDR3 has 16 residues. The CDR3 here is CASSLNAGLGNQPQHF. The CDR3 DNA follows: TGTGCCAGCAGTTTAAATGCGGGGTTGGGCAATCAGCCCCAGCATTTT.

The chain joins TRBV5-1 to TRBJ2-1; no definite D call. The CDR3 runs to 12 residues. Trimming stripped 1 base from V and 9 bases from J, with 8 bases between. Per the germline V gene, CDR1 is SGHRS and CDR2 is YFSETQ. The CDR3 DNA reads TGCGCCAGCAGCTTGACCCTGGCTGAGCAGTTCTTC. Its translation is CASSLTLAEQFF. The whole variable domain, remainder taken from reference TRBV5-1 and TRBJ2-1, is KAGVTQTPRYLIKTRGQQVTLSCSPISGHRSVSWYQQTPGQGLQFLFEYFSETQRNKGNFPGRFSGRQFSNSRSEMNVSTLELGDSALYLCASSLTLAEQFFGPGTRLTVL.

V and J are TRBV19 and TRBJ2-6, with D hard to call. The V end was cut by 5 bases, the J end by 0 bases, with 5 bases between. Germline CDR1 LNHDA, CDR2 SQIVND (reference sequence). CDR3 length: 14 amino acids. The CDR3 sequence: CASSQISGANVLTF. The DNA of the CDR3 is TGTGCCAGTAGTCAGATCTCTGGGGCCAACGTCCTGACTTTC. Supplemented by reference TRBV19 and TRBJ2-6, the full variable domain reads DGGITQSPKYLFRKEGQNVTLSCEQNLNHDAMYWYRQDPGQGLRLIYYSQIVNDFQKGDIAEGYSVSREKKESFPLTVTSAQKNPTAFYLCASSQISGANVLTFGAGSRLTVL.

V usage is TRBV7-2 and J usage is TRBJ1-2; 8 positions match TRBD1. With 4 bases clipped from V and 6 bases from J, the junction kept 10 bases outside the gene matches. The CDR3 is made up of 15 amino acids. Germline CDR1 and CDR2: SGHTA and FQGNSA. The CDR3 nucleotides are TGTGCCAGCAGCTCTCAACCTGGGACAGGCAATGGCTACACCTTC. It codes for CASSSQPGTGNGYTF.

This chain links TRBV7-9 with TRBJ2-7, with TRBD2 matching over 8 bases. Germline V gene sequence: CDR1 SEHNR, CDR2 FQNEAQ (reference sequence). The CDR3 is 13 residues long. V shed 1 base, J shed 7 bases, and the junction held 3 bases outside the gene matches. Written as DNA, the CDR3 is TGTGCCAGCAGCTTAGAAACGGGGGGGGAGCAGTACTTC. It is translated as CASSLETGGEQYF.